This T cell receptor beta chain came from a study of shared clonotypes between healthy human individuals. Findings and caveats of the study: Clonotypes that were shared across a handful of donors made up around 5% of naive CD4 clonotypes.

Of note for this clone: What it binds is not known.

Trimming left V 1 base short and J 4 bases short, with 13 bases between. This CDR3 is built from 15 residues. From germline, CDR1 is LNHDA and CDR2 SQIVND (reference sequence). Clones were sequenced by immunoSEQ multiplex PCR, and TCRdb holds only the in-frame ones, with some missing. This table has about 2.5 million clones, 85% to 95% appearing once. This TCR derives from a young man in good health. Some clones in this sample may be carry-over from other donors' samples. The chain couples TRBV19 to TRBJ1-1; D is ambiguous. Sequencing was carried out using naive CD4+ T cells from PBMCs. Specified subset: CD45RA+ positively selected. The CDR3 DNA is TGTGCCAGTAGTATAGCTGGGGTAATGATCACTGAAGCTTTCTTT. It translates to CASSIAGVMITEAFF.